This TCR beta chain was sequenced during a study of blood T cell repertoires in COVID-19. This CDR3 has 14 residues. Looked up from germline, CDR1 is LNHDA and CDR2 is SQIVND (reference sequence). Trimming at V came to 6 bases and at J to 7 bases, leaving 11 bases not matched to a gene. Data came from immunoSEQ multiplex PCR; TCRdb stores just in-frame clones and leaves some out. The data show about 68,000 clones, around 86% seen once. The rearrangement joins TRBV19 to TRBJ1-2, with TRBD1 matching over 7 bases. Specimen: peripheral blood. The origin of this receptor is a man in his fifties with active COVID-19. The CDR3 sequence is CASRPDRHLGGYTF. In DNA, the CDR3 is TGTGCCAGTAGGCCGGACAGGCATTTAGGTGGCTACACCTTC. The full variable domain, with the rest looked up from reference TRBV19 and TRBJ1-2, is DGGITQSPKYLFRKEGQNVTLSCEQNLNHDAMYWYRQDPGQGLRLIYYSQIVNDFQKGDIAEGYSVSREKKESFPLTVTSAQKNPTAFYLCASRPDRHLGGYTFGSGTRLTVV.